A single sample is the source of the 14 T cell receptor beta chains below, sequenced in a study of T cell responses to AZD1222 COVID-19 vaccine. TCRdb's table, derived via immunoSEQ multiplex PCR, lists solely in-frame clones and lacks some. The table has 65,000 to 85,000 clones, roughly nine tenths seen once; the top ten hold roughly 5%. Specimen: peripheral blood, collected on day 0 of AZD1222 vaccination. Receptors were obtained from an adult in good health.

This rearrangement joins TRBV25-1 to TRBJ1-2; D uncertain. The CDR3 contains 13 residues. V was shortened by 1 base and J by 7 bases, with 10 bases between the two germline ends. The germline V gene encodes CDR1 MGHDK and CDR2 SYGVNS. CDR3 protein: CASSESRGFGYTF. Written as DNA, the CDR3 is TGTGCCAGCAGTGAATCCCGGGGTTTTGGCTACACCTTC.

The V and J genes are TRBV21-1 and TRBJ2-3; TRBD2 is taken as the D call from the table, unchecked against the DNA. TRBV21-1 is tagged as a pseudogene. The CDR3 is made up of 16 amino acids. In DNA, the CDR3 is TGTGCCAGCAGCATCTGCGAGCGGGGGATCACAGATACGCAGTATTTT. Amino acid sequence: CASSICERGITDTQYF.

V is TRBV6-5 and J is TRBJ2-2; 15 bases are shared with TRBD2. The length of the CDR3 is 15 residues. CDR1 and CDR2 (germline): MNHEY, SVGAGI. After removal of 8 bases from V and 7 bases from J, the junction contained 5 bases not matched to a gene. The CDR3 protein is CASSGLAGGRGELFF. The CDR3 DNA follows: TGTGCCAGCTCCGGACTAGCGGGGGGGCGCGGGGAGCTGTTTTTT.

This rearrangement joins TRBV5-1 to TRBJ1-4; TRBD1 agrees at 8 bases. This CDR3 contains 14 residues. Germline V lookup: CDR1 SGHRS, CDR2 YFSETQ. J lost 7 bases, V lost 4 bases, and 6 bases had no gene match. The CDR3 DNA is TGCGCCAGCAGCAACGGACAGGGCGTTGAAAAACTGTTTTTT. Amino acids: CASSNGQGVEKLFF. Variable domain in full (rest from reference TRBV5-1 and TRBJ1-4): KAGVTQTPRYLIKTRGQQVTLSCSPISGHRSVSWYQQTPGQGLQFLFEYFSETQRNKGNFPGRFSGRQFSNSRSEMNVSTLELGDSALYLCASSNGQGVEKLFFGSGTQLSVL.

The chain links TRBV10-2 to TRBJ1-6; perhaps TRBD1 as D (6 bases). CDR1 is WSHSY, CDR2 SAAADI, per germline. Trimming pared 4 bases from V and 6 bases from J, leaving 10 bases between. The CDR3 runs to 14 residues. The CDR3 protein is CASSGRGPNSPLHF. CDR3 nucleotides: TGCGCCAGCAGTGGTCGGGGGCCTAATTCACCCCTCCACTTT.

The chain recombines TRBV2 with TRBJ2-7, with D maybe TRBD1 (6 bases). Germline CDR1 SNHLY, CDR2 FYNNEI. V was pared by 4 bases and J by 4 bases, with 14 bases between. This CDR3 spans 14 amino acids. The CDR3 region is CASSVLRGQYEQYF. For the CDR3, the DNA is TGTGCCAGCAGTGTACTCAGGGGACAATACGAGCAGTACTTC.

The rearrangement joins TRBV5-1 to TRBJ1-1, with D hard to call. CDR3 size: 14 residues. CDR1 and CDR2 (germline): SGHRS, YFSETQ. V was shortened by 0 bases and J by 1 base, with 7 bases between the two germline ends. In DNA form, the CDR3 reads TGCGCCAGCAGCTTGGATGCAGGGAACACTGAAGCTTTCTTT. Translated, it gives CASSLDAGNTEAFF.

The chain couples TRBV28 to TRBJ2-7; 8 nucleotides match TRBD2. The length of the CDR3 is 14 residues. V dropped 7 bases and J dropped 2; count of bases not matched to a gene: 7. CDR1 and CDR2 (germline): MDHEN, SYDVKM. The CDR3 DNA reads TGTGCCAGCATCGGGGGGGCTAAGACCTACGAGCAGTACTTC. The encoded protein is CASIGGAKTYEQYF.

The chain has TRBV7-9 and TRBJ1-5; D gene uncertain. The V gene's germline CDR1 is SEHNR and CDR2 FQNEAQ (reference sequence). V was shortened by 1 base and J by 0 bases, with 7 bases between the two germline ends. The CDR3 has 15 residues. The CDR3 here is CASSLGVYSNQPQHF. The CDR3 DNA reads TGTGCCAGCAGCTTAGGGGTTTATAGCAATCAGCCCCAGCATTTT.

The CDR3 here is CASSPWAAETQYF. DNA for the CDR3: TGTGCCAGCTCACCATGGGCGGCAGAGACCCAGTACTTC. The chain has TRBV18 and TRBJ2-5; D is uncertain. The CDR3 loop spans 13 amino acids. The ends were cut back, 2 bases at V and 4 bases at J, with 8 bases in the middle. The germline V gene has CDR1 KGHSH and CDR2 LQKENI.

The gene calls are TRBV5-6 and TRBJ2-1, with D tentatively TRBD2 (5 bases). This CDR3 region has 12 residues. Trimming removed 1 base from V and 10 bases from J, with 9 bases in between. CDR1 is SGHDT and CDR2 is YYEEEE in the germline V gene. For the CDR3, the DNA is TGTGCCAGCAGCTTGACTAGGGAAGAGCAGTTCTTC. Translating it yields CASSLTREEQFF.

This clone has more than one count but fewer than ten. V usage is TRBV5-6 and J usage is TRBJ1-1; 10 nucleotides match TRBD1. This CDR3 is 14 amino acids long. Germline V lookup: CDR1 SGHDT, CDR2 YYEEEE. With 4 bases clipped from V and 4 bases from J, the junction kept 4 bases outside the gene matches. DNA for the CDR3: TGTGCCAGCAGCGGGACAGGGGTGGGCACTGAAGCTTTCTTT. This translates into CASSGTGVGTEAFF.

J is TRBJ1-2 and V is TRBV14; 8 bases match TRBD1. This CDR3 is built from 14 residues. Germline V gene sequence: CDR1 SGHDN, CDR2 FVKESK. V shed 4 bases, J shed 7 bases, and the junction held 8 bases outside the gene matches. As DNA, the CDR3 is TGTGCCAGCAGCCGAATAACCGACAGGGGTGGCTACACCTTC. This codes for CASSRITDRGGYTF.

Here the CDR3 DNA reads TGTGCCAGCCTTCGGGGGGTTGAGCAGTTCTTC. This encodes CASLRGVEQFF. V gene TRBV11-2 combines with J gene TRBJ2-1, with 7 bases aligning to TRBD2. This CDR3 is built from 11 residues. The V gene end was trimmed by 8 bases and the J gene end by 9 bases; junction bases not matched to a gene: 4. CDR1 is SGHAT, CDR2 FQNNGV, per germline.